This T cell receptor (beta chain) originates from a study of beta chain features in type 1 diabetes. The V and J ends lost 0 bases and 4 bases respectively, with 17 bases between them. This CDR3 has 17 amino acids. Germline CDR1 and CDR2: SGHAT and FQNNGV. A few counts support this clone. Expressed TCRB transcripts got sequenced, as all isolated RNA was reverse transcribed. Only in-frame clones appear in the TCRdb table, and some are missing; sequencing was by immunoSEQ multiplex PCR. Among nearly 350,000 clones listed, approximately 8% were seen once. This chain uses TRBV11-2 with TRBJ2-3; D could derive from TRBD1 or TRBD2 (5 bases each). Sequencing was done on a sample of central memory CD4+ T cells from blood. This receptor was obtained from a woman aged 18-30 years in good health. The CDR3 sequence is CASSLDAEGLGSDTQYF. The CDR3 coding sequence is TGTGCCAGCAGCTTAGATGCTGAGGGGTTGGGCTCAGATACGCAGTATTTT. The whole variable domain, filled in from reference TRBV11-2 and TRBJ2-3, reads EAGVAQSPRYKIIEKRQSVAFWCNPISGHATLYWYQQILGQGPKLLIQFQNNGVVDDSQLPKDRFSAERLKGVDSTLKIQPAKLEDSAVYLCASSLDAEGLGSDTQYFGPGTRLTVL.